Here is one T cell receptor (beta chain) with its context. The target of this receptor is not known. No base quality information exists; no much larger clone differs at one position. The source of the sample is a study of CD8+ T cells in alopecia areata (dated by TCRdb to 2016 to 2018). A note on the overall study: Treated patients were enrolled in an open-label pilot trial of oral tofacitinib at 5 to 10 mg twice daily for moderate-to-severe alopecia areata. Biopsies were taken from tofacitinib-treated patients at baseline and at 4 and 24 weeks of treatment, and a later scalp biopsy was taken in several of the tofacitinib-treated patients. RNA was extracted with the PAXgene miRNA kit for fixed scalp, the miRNeasy kit for PBMCs, and the RNeasy kit for mouse skin. Human TCRbeta sequencing covered scalp tissue and sorted CD4+ and CD8+ peripheral blood T cells from patchy and totalis/universalis alopecia areata patients and healthy controls. Scalp clonality was compared among normal scalp (n=4), patchy alopecia areata scalp (n=8), and alopecia totalis/universalis scalp (n=8). immunoSEQ multiplex PCR using 35 Vbeta forward primers and 13 Jbeta reverse primers was used to amplify TCRbeta CDR3 regions. In treated patients, disease severity was measured using the SALT score, which gives the percentage of scalp surface area affected. Tofacitinib was given for 6 to 18 months, followed by 6 months of follow-up off drug to assess delayed response and recurrence. In both human patients and the C3H/HeJ mouse model, the study applied high-throughput TCRbeta sequencing to look at T cell clonal expansion in alopecia areata.

The intended sense of this specimen's time point label: more than three weeks on oral tofacitinib. This specimen's treatment or condition label, per the study, means: oral pan-JAK inhibitor, 5-10 mg twice daily. Lesional scalp punch biopsies and peripheral blood were collected from alopecia areata patients. PBMCs were isolated by density centrifugation and stained for CD3, CD4 and CD8, after which CD4+ and CD8+ T cells were sorted on a FACSAria. A distance of 7 bases separates the germline ends of V and J, which lose 5 bases and 0 bases respectively. The CDR3 holds 13 amino acids from the cysteine to the phenylalanine. Of the read, only the CDR3 DNA is kept; its 39 bases are in frame from base 1. Taken from the germline V gene, the CDR1 and CDR2 loops are SGHVS and FNYEAQ. Results the study describes overall, beyond this receptor: Tofacitinib significantly lowered scalp clonality and the number of expanded CD8+ clones among the top 100 scalp clones. Many expanded lesional clones were found to persist in scalp and blood during tofacitinib treatment, and relapse after treatment cessation may be partly explained by this persistence. Compared with normal scalp, lesional scalp, particularly in alopecia totalis/universalis, had higher clonality and more expanded CD8+ clones, which suggests antigenic drive. Because the treated cohort was small and had only one nonresponder, larger studies are needed to examine links between baseline CD8+ expansion and response. Resident alphabeta T cells in normal human skin are also sequenced, complicating scalp TCR repertoire analysis, unlike mouse skin dominated by gammadelta T cells. Shared TCR sequences between patients were less evident than in mice, which may be partly attributable to HLA diversity in the patient population.

The library came from the immunoSEQ multiplex PCR assay. To provide template for TCR sequencing, every sample had RNA extracted and reverse transcribed into cDNA. SuperScript III was used for first-strand cDNA synthesis, primed with a 2:1 mix of oligo-dT and random hexamers. Amplification bias was assessed with a synthetic immune receptor repertoire, and residual bias was removed computationally. Turning to the authors' computational methods: Raw reads were preprocessed for error removal, and CDR3 was defined according to IMGT conventions as running from the conserved cysteine to phenylalanine. Clonality was calculated as 1 minus Shannon entropy normalized by log2 of the number of productive unique TCRs. Whether each scalp clone was CD4 or CD8 was inferred by checking scalp TCRbeta sequences against the CD4 and CD8 repertoires from sorted blood. TCRdb took this table from immuneACCESS and kept in-frame rearrangements with V and J called. Such tables lack part of the clones; where checked against another copy, unresolved V genes explain under half of the gap, and the rest is unexplained. Clone size and the V and J calls come from that table; the DNA yielded D and trimming. The sample table contains fewer than 250,000 clones; only one count was recorded for roughly three fifths of them. The top ten hold approximately 0.63% of the sample.

The sample in question was CD4+ T cells sorted from blood, obtained at week 4, from a patient treated with tofacitinib. The rearranged segments are TRBV7-6 and TRBJ1-1, with an unclear D gene assignment. The sequence derives from a human donor with alopecia areata. CDR3 loop: CASSRGLNTEAFF. In nucleotides, the sequence is TGTGCCAGCAGCAGAGGACTGAACACTGAAGCTTTCTTT.